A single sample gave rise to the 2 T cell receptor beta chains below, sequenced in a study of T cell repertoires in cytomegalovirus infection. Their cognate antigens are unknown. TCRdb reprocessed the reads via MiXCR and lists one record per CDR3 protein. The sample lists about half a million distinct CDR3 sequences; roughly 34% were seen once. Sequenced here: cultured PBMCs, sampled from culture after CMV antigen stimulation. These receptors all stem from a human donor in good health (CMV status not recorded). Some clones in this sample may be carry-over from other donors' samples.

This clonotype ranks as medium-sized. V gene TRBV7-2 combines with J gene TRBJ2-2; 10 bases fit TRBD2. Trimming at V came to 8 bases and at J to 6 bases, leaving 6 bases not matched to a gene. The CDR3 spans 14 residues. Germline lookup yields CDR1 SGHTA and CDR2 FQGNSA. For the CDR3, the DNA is TGTGCCAGCGGCAAAGCGGGAGGGGCCGGGGAGCTGTTTTTT. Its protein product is CASGKAGGAGELFF.

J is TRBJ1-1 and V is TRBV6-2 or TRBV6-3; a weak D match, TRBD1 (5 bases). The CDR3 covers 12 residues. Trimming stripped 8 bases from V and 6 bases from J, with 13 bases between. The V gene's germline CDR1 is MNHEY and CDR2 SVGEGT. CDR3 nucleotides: TGTGCCAGCGGGCCAGTGGGGGCTGAAGCTTTCTTT. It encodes CASGPVGAEAFF.